These 2 T cell receptor beta chains originate from one sample sequenced in a study of T cell changes during pregnancy in multiple sclerosis. Sequenced by immunoSEQ multiplex PCR; TCRdb stores in-frame clones only, minus some. The table lists under 90,000 clones, just under 95% of them singletons. This sample comprised peripheral blood, obtained after pregnancy. These receptors came from a female donor in good health, enrolled as a control in a pregnancy study.

The rearrangement joins TRBV9 to TRBJ2-7; a weak D match, TRBD2 (5 bases). The germline V gene encodes CDR1 SGDLS and CDR2 YYNGEE. The CDR3 spans 15 residues. The V and J ends lost 4 bases and 3 bases respectively, with 17 bases between them. DNA for the CDR3: TGTGCCAGCAGCTCGAGGGTGGGGTCCGGCTACGAGCAGTACTTC. It is translated as CASSSRVGSGYEQYF.

This sequence joins TRBV2 and TRBJ1-4, with D possibly matching TRBD1 (5 bases). The CDR3 is made up of 12 amino acids. With 6 bases removed from V and 8 bases from J, the gap between germline ends came to 10 bases. CDR1 and CDR2 (germline): SNHLY, FYNNEI. The CDR3 region is CASRGGPEKLFF. CDR3 DNA sequence: TGTGCCAGCAGGGGGGGACCGGAAAAACTGTTTTTT.